Described below is a single T cell receptor (beta chain) sequence and its context. Antigen: not known. From blood, roughly 220-550 ng of genomic DNA served as TRB template. The sample belongs to a study of T and B cells in COVID-19 patients. Study-level points and caveats: The recovered cohort had under 3,000 exclusive TCR clusters, including approximately 31 low generation probability clusters. No sequencing was yet done of CD4+, regulatory or CD8+ subsets, or of SARS-CoV-2-responsive or tetramer+ sorted cells.

BIOMED2 TRB-A/B primer pools were used in multiplex TRB PCR. Using its own MiXCR run on the multiplex PCR reads, TCRdb lists one record per CDR3 protein. The data show 8,000 or so distinct CDR3 sequences, 35% to 50% seen once. CDR3 length: 13 amino acids. CDR1 SQVTM and CDR2 ANQGSEA come from the germline V gene. The V and J ends lost 0 bases and 4 bases, in that order; junction bases with no gene match: 2. This TCR was sampled from a human donor who had recovered from COVID-19. The sample was blood. This sequence joins TRBV29-1 and TRBJ1-2, with 7 bases lining up with TRBD1. CDR3 nucleotides: TGCAGCGTTGAAGACAGGGGGGGCTATGGCTACACCTTC. It encodes CSVEDRGGYGYTF. Full variable domain (outside the CDR3, taken from reference TRBV29-1 and TRBJ1-2): SAVISQKPSRDICQRGTSLTIQCQVDSQVTMMFWYRQQPGQSLTLIATANQGSEATYESGFVIDKFPISRPNLTFSTLTVSNMSPEDSSIYLCSVEDRGGYGYTFGSGTRLTVV.